The following is a T cell receptor (beta chain) sequence with its context. Antigen specificity is unknown. Combining a sample-barcoded 5' primer with a J-beta primer mix, a second PCR ran for 7 to 11 cycles. Tags on each cDNA molecule came from a template-switch adaptor with 12 random nucleotides. TCRdb recomputed calls from the 5' RACE reads with MiXCR, one row per CDR3 protein. The sample includes 1.8 million or so distinct CDR3 sequences, 39% of them seen just once. The data derive from a study of blood T cells in healthy people across ages. Study conclusions and caveats: Any conclusive comparison of naive versus antigen-experienced cells was prevented by using unsorted PBMCs.

Samples each had at least 6 micrograms of total RNA extracted. The V end was cut by 2 bases, the J end by 14 bases, with 7 bases between. From germline, CDR1 is ENHRY and CDR2 SYGVKD. The CDR3 is 11 residues long. The source is a human donor in good health. The gene calls are TRBV10-3 and TRBJ1-6; possibly TRBD1 for D (5 bases). Specimen: blood. This chain's CDR3 is CAISEGDALHF. CDR3 nucleotides: TGTGCCATCAGTGAGGGGGACGCCCTCCACTTT.